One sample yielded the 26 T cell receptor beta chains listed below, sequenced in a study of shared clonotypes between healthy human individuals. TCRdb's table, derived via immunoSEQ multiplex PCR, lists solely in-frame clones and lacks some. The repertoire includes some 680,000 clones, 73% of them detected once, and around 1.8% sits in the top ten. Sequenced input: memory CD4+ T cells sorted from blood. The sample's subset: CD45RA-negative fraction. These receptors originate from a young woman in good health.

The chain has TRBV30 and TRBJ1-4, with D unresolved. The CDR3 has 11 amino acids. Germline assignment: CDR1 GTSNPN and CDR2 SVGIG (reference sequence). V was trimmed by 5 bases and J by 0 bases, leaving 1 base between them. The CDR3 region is CAWSTNEKLFF. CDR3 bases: TGTGCCTGGTCAACTAATGAAAAACTGTTTTTT.

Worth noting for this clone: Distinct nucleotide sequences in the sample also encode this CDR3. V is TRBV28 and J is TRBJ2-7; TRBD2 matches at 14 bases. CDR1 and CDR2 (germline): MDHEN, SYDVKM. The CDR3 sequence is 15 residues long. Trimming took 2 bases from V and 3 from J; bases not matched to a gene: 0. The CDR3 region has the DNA TGTGCCAGCAGTTTAGGGACTAGCGGGAGCTACGAGCAGTACTTC. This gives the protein CASSLGTSGSYEQYF.

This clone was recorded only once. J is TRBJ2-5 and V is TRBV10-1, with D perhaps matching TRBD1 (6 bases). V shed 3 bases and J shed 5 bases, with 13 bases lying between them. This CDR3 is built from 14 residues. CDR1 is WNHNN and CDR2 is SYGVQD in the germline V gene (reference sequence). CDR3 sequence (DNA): TGCGCCAGCAGTGACGGGCAGGGGTGGGAGACCCAGTACTTC. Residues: CASSDGQGWETQYF.

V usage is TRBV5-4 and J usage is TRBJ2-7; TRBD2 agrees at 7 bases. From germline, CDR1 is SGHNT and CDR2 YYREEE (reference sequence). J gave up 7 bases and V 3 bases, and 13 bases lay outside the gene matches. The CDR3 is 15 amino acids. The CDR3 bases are TGTGCCAGCAGCTCGGGGGGAGGGCGACGTCTAGAGCAGTACTTC. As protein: CASSSGGGRRLEQYF.

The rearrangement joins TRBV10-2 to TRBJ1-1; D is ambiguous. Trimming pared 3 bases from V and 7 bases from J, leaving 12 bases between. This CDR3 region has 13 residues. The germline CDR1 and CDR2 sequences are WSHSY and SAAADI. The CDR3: CASSDRGIGEAFF. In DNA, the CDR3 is TGCGCCAGCAGTGATCGAGGGATCGGTGAAGCTTTCTTT.

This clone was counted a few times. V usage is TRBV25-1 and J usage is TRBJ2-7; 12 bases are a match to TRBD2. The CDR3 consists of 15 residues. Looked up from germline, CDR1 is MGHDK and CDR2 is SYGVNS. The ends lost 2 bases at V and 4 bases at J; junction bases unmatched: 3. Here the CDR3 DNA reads TGTGCCAGCAGTGAAGCTGGACTAGCGGGATACGAGCAGTACTTC. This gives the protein CASSEAGLAGYEQYF.

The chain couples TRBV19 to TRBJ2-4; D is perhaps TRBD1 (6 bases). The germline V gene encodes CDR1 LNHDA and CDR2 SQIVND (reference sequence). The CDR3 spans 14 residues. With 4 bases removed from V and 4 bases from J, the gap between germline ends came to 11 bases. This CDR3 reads CASSTTGSKNIQYF. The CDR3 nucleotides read TGTGCCAGTAGTACAACAGGGTCTAAAAACATTCAGTACTTC.

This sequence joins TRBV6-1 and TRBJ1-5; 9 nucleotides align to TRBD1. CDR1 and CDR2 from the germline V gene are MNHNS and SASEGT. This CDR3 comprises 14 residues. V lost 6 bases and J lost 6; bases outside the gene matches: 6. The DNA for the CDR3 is TGTGCCAGCAGAAGGACAGGGGATTTTCAGCCCCAGCATTTT. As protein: CASRRTGDFQPQHF.

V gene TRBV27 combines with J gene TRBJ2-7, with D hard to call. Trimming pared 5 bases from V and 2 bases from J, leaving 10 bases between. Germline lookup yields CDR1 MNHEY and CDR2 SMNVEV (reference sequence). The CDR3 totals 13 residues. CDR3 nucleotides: TGTGCCAGCAGTCTTAGGCCGACCTACGAGCAGTACTTC. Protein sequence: CASSLRPTYEQYF.

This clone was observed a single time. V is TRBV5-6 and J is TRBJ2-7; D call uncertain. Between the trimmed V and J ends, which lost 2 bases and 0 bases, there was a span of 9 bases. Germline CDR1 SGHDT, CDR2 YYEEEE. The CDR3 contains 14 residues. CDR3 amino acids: CASSLYGFSYEQYF. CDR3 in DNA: TGTGCCAGCAGCTTATACGGTTTCTCCTACGAGCAGTACTTC.

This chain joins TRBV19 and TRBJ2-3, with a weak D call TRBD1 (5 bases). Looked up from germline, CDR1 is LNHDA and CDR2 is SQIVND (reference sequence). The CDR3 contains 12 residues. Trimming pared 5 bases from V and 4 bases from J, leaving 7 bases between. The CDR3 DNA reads TGTGCCAGTAGTCCAGGGTCAGATACGCAGTATTTT. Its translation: CASSPGSDTQYF.

The CDR3 region is CASSSLDRKTRGYTF. As DNA, the CDR3 is TGTGCCAGCAGTTCGCTTGACAGGAAAACTCGGGGCTACACCTTC. The chain uses TRBV27 and TRBJ1-2, with D possibly matching TRBD1 (6 bases). The V gene lost 4 bases and the J gene lost 8 bases, with 20 bases spanning the gap. Germline lookup yields CDR1 MNHEY and CDR2 SMNVEV (reference sequence). The CDR3 runs to 15 residues.

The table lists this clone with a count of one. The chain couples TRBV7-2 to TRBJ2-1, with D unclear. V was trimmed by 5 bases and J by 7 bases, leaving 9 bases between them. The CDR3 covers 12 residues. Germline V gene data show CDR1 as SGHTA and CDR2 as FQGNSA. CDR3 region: CASSKIRNEQFF. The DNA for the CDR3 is TGTGCCAGCAGCAAAATAAGGAATGAGCAGTTCTTC. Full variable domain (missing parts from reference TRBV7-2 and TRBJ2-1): GAGVSQSPSNKVTEKGKDVELRCDPISGHTALYWYRQSLGQGLEFLIYFQGNSAPDKSGLPSDRFSAERTGGSVSTLTIQRTQQEDSAVYLCASSKIRNEQFFGPGTRLTVL.

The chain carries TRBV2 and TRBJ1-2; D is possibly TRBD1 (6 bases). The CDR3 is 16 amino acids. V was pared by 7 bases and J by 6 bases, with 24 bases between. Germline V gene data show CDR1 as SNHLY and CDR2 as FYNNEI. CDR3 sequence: CASTNTLGGRQDGYTF. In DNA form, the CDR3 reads TGTGCCAGCACTAATACACTCGGGGGGCGTCAGGATGGCTACACCTTC. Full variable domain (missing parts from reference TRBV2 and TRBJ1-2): EPEVTQTPSHQVTQMGQEVILRCVPISNHLYFYWYRQILGQKVEFLVSFYNNEISEKSEIFDDQFSVERPDGSNFTLKIRSTKLEDSAMYFCASTNTLGGRQDGYTFGSGTRLTVV.

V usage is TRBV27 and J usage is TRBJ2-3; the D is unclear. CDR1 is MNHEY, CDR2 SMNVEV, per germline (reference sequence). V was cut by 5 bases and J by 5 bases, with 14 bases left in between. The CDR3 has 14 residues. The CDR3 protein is CASSPWNQEDTQYF. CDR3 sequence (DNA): TGTGCCAGCAGTCCCTGGAACCAAGAAGATACGCAGTATTTT.

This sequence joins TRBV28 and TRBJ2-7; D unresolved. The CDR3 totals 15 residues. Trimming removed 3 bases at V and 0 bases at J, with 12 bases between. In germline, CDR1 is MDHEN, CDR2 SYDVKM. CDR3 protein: CASSLTGLTSYEQYF. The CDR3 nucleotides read TGTGCCAGCAGTTTGACCGGTTTAACCTCCTACGAGCAGTACTTC. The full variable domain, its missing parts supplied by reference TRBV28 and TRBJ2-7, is DVKVTQSSRYLVKRTGEKVFLECVQDMDHENMFWYRQDPGLGLRLIYFSYDVKMKEKGDIPEGYSVSREKKERFSLILESASTNQTSMYLCASSLTGLTSYEQYFGPGTRLTVT.

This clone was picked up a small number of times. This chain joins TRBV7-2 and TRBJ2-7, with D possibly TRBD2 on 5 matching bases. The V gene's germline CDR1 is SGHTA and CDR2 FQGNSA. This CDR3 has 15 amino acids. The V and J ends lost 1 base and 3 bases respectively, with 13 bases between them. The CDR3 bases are TGTGCCAGCAGCTTAGGTTCAGCGGCGTACTACGAGCAGTACTTC. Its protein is CASSLGSAAYYEQYF.

Here the CDR3 DNA reads TGTGCCAGCAGCTACCGACAGGGAAATCGTCTGAAAGCTTTCTTT. This codes for CASSYRQGNRLKAFF. The chain combines TRBV7-9 with TRBJ1-1, with 7 bases matching TRBD1. V trimming: 4 bases; J trimming: 9 bases; junction bases outside the gene matches: 14. In germline, CDR1 is SEHNR, CDR2 FQNEAQ (reference sequence). The CDR3 loop spans 15 amino acids.

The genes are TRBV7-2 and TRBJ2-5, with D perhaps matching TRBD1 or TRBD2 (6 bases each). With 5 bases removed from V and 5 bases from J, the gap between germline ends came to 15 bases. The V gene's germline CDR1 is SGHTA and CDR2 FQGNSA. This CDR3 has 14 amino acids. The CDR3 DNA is TGTGCCAGCAGCCGGGGGCAGGGGCTGGAGACCCAGTACTTC. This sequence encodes CASSRGQGLETQYF.

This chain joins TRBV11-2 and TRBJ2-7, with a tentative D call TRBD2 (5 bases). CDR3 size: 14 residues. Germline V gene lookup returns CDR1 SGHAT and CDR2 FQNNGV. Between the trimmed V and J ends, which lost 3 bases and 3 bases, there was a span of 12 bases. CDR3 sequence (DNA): TGTGCCAGCAGCTTCCGGTTAAGCGGCTACGAGCAGTACTTC. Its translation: CASSFRLSGYEQYF.

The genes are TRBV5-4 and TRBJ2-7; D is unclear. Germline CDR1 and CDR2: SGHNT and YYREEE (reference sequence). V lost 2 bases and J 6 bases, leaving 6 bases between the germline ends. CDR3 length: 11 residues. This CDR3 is CASSLGPEQYF. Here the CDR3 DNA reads TGTGCCAGCAGCTTAGGTCCCGAGCAGTACTTC. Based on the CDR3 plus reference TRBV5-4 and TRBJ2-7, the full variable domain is ETGVTQSPTHLIKTRGQQVTLRCSSQSGHNTVSWYQQALGQGPQFIFQYYREEENGRGNFPPRFSGLQFPNYSSELNVNALELDDSALYLCASSLGPEQYFGPGTRLTVT.

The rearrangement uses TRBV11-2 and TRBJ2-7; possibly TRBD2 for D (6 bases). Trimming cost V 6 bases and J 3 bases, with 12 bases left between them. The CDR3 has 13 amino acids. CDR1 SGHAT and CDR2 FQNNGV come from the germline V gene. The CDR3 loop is CASRFTGGYEQYF. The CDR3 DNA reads TGTGCCAGCAGATTTACCGGGGGCTACGAGCAGTACTTC.

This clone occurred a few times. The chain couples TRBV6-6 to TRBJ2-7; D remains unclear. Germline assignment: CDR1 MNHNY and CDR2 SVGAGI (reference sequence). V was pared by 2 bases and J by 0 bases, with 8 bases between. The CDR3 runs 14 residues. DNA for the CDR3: TGTGCCAGCAGTTACACCAGCACCTCCTACGAGCAGTACTTC. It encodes CASSYTSTSYEQYF.

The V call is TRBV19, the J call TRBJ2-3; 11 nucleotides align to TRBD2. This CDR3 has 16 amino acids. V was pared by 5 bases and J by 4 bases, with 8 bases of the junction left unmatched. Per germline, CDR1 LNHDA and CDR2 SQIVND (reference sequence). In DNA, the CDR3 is TGTGCCAGTAGTTCCTCAGCTAGCGGGAGGTCAGATACGCAGTATTTT. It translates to CASSSSASGRSDTQYF.

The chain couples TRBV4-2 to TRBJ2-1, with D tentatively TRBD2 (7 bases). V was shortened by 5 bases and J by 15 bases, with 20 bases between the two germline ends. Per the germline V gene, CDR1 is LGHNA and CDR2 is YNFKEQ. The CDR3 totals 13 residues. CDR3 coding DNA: TGTGCCAGCAGCGGGGGGGGCCCCGGGCGCAGGTTCTTC. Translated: CASSGGGPGRRFF.

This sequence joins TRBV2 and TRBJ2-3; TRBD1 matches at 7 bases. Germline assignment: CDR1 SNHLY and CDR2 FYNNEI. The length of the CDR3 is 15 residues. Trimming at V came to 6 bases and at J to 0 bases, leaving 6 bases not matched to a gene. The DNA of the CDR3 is TGTGCCAGCAGGGAGCCGGGACAGAGCACAGATACGCAGTATTTT. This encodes CASREPGQSTDTQYF.